One and the same sample provided the 22 T cell receptor beta chains below, sequenced in a study of shared clonotypes between healthy human individuals. Sequencing was performed with immunoSEQ multiplex PCR; in TCRdb, only in-frame clones are kept and a portion is missing. The sample lists 2 million to 2.5 million clones; 93% were seen once. Sequenced sample: naive CD4+ T cells from PBMCs. Regarding subset: CD45RA+ positively selected. These receptors originate from a man aged 18 to 30 in good health. Some clones in this sample may be carry-over from other donors' samples.

The V call is TRBV5-1, the J call TRBJ2-3, with D perhaps matching TRBD2 (6 bases). This CDR3 region has 16 residues. Trimming left V 3 bases short and J 1 base short, with 15 bases between. Germline V gene sequence: CDR1 SGHRS, CDR2 YFSETQ. CDR3 residues: CASSSFIGSRTDTQYF. In DNA, the CDR3 is TGCGCCAGCAGCTCGTTTATCGGGAGTCGCACAGATACGCAGTATTTT.

J is TRBJ1-5 and V is TRBV30; D is unclear. Trimming removed 2 bases from V and 4 bases from J, with 12 bases in between. Germline CDR1 is GTSNPN and CDR2 is SVGIG (reference sequence). The CDR3 consists of 14 residues. The chain's CDR3 is CAWSKFGVNQPQHF. CDR3 in DNA: TGTGCCTGGAGTAAGTTTGGGGTGAATCAGCCCCAGCATTTT.

This clone is a singleton in its sample. This chain uses TRBV14 with TRBJ2-1; TRBD2 agrees at 10 bases. Germline values: CDR1 SGHDN, CDR2 FVKESK. This CDR3 is 16 amino acids long. Germline trimming cut 2 bases from V and 3 bases from J; bases unmatched to any gene: 4. CDR3 amino acids: CASSQTAGGYYNEQFF. The CDR3 DNA reads as TGTGCCAGCAGCCAAACAGCGGGAGGGTACTACAATGAGCAGTTCTTC.

The chain is built from TRBV9 and TRBJ1-5; TRBD1 matches at 8 bases. CDR3 length: 17 amino acids. Germline V gene lookup returns CDR1 SGDLS and CDR2 YYNGEE. Unmatched junction bases numbered 8, after V lost 1 base and J lost 2 bases. The CDR3 sequence: CASSVTRGLRGNQPQHF. Here the CDR3 DNA reads TGTGCCAGCAGCGTAACCAGGGGGCTTAGGGGCAATCAGCCCCAGCATTTT.

The rearrangement links TRBV2 to TRBJ1-1, with D hard to call. Germline CDR1 and CDR2: SNHLY and FYNNEI. V was pared by 5 bases and J by 4 bases, with 17 bases between. The CDR3 consists of 15 residues. CDR3 sequence reads: CASSSQEVRITEAFF. DNA of the CDR3: TGTGCCAGCAGTAGTCAGGAGGTGCGGATCACTGAAGCTTTCTTT.

The chain recombines TRBV6-5 with TRBJ2-7, with 9 bases matching TRBD2. The CDR3 consists of 14 residues. V lost 6 bases, J lost 6 bases, and 9 bases stayed unmatched. The germline gives CDR1 MNHEY, CDR2 SVGAGI. The CDR3 bases are TGTGCCAGCAGGTCTAGCGGGGATCGAGGCGAGCAGTACTTC. This gives the protein CASRSSGDRGEQYF.

The chain is built from TRBV4-1 and TRBJ1-3, with a tentative D call TRBD1 (6 bases). The V gene lost 1 base and the J gene lost 3 bases, with 16 bases spanning the gap. This CDR3 is built from 17 residues. Per the germline V gene, CDR1 is MGHRA and CDR2 is YSYEKL. DNA for the CDR3: TGCGCCAGCAGCCAAGGGGGCACAGGGCGAATTGGAAACACCATATATTTT. Its translation: CASSQGGTGRIGNTIYF.

The chain's CDR3 is CATATLGGRGSQETQYF. CDR3 DNA: TGTGCCACCGCTACCTTGGGGGGGCGCGGATCCCAAGAGACCCAGTACTTC. The chain is built from TRBV25-1 and TRBJ2-5; possible D gene TRBD2, 7 bases. The V and J ends lost 10 bases and 1 base respectively, with 25 bases between them. The CDR3 loop spans 17 amino acids. The germline CDR1 and CDR2 sequences are MGHDK and SYGVNS.

This clone was found once. The chain employs TRBV5-1 and TRBJ2-5; D possibly uses TRBD1 or TRBD2 (5 bases each). With 0 bases removed from V and 3 bases from J, the gap between germline ends came to 15 bases. The CDR3 contains 16 residues. The germline CDR1 and CDR2 sequences are SGHRS and YFSETQ. CDR3 nucleotide sequence: TGCGCCAGCAGCTTGGCTGGGACCGTAGAGAAAGAGACCCAGTACTTC. Its protein product is CASSLAGTVEKETQYF.

This chain uses TRBV14 with TRBJ1-1; the match to TRBD1 covers 7 bases. The CDR3 extends over 16 amino acids. Trimming at V came to 5 bases and at J to 1 base, leaving 10 bases not matched to a gene. Germline V CDR1 and CDR2: SGHDN, FVKESK. In nucleotides, the CDR3 is TGTGCCAGCAGCAAATACCCCGGGACAGCGAACACTGAAGCTTTCTTT. Translating gives CASSKYPGTANTEAFF. Full variable domain (rest looked up from reference TRBV14 and TRBJ1-1): EAGVTQFPSHSVIEKGQTVTLRCDPISGHDNLYWYRRVMGKEIKFLLHFVKESKQDESGMPNNRFLAERTGGTYSTLKVQPAELEDSGVYFCASSKYPGTANTEAFFGQGTRLTVV.

The chain is built from TRBV10-3 and TRBJ1-1; D may be TRBD1 (5 bases). V lost 10 bases to trimming and J lost 2 bases, with 14 bases between them. Germline V gives CDR1 ENHRY, CDR2 SYGVKD. This CDR3 has 13 amino acids. The CDR3 is CATAAQGNTEAFF. As DNA, the CDR3 is TGTGCCACCGCCGCCCAGGGAAACACTGAAGCTTTCTTT.

This chain joins TRBV7-3 and TRBJ2-3, with a possible D match to TRBD2 (6 bases). This CDR3 comprises 14 residues. V was cut by 2 bases and J by 5 bases, with 11 bases left in between. Germline loops: CDR1 SGHTA, CDR2 FQGTGA. CDR3 nucleotides: TGTGCCAGCAGCTTACGGCGGGATCAAGATACGCAGTATTTT. Its protein product is CASSLRRDQDTQYF.

The chain is built from TRBV18 and TRBJ2-7; 7 nucleotides line up with TRBD1. The CDR3 has 15 residues. J was trimmed by 3 bases and V by 5 bases; bases with no gene match: 10. In germline, CDR1 is KGHSH, CDR2 LQKENI. CDR3 sequence reads: CASSEQRGPSYEQYF. The CDR3 DNA reads TGTGCCAGCTCAGAGCAAAGGGGGCCGAGCTACGAGCAGTACTTC.

The chain links TRBV11-2 to TRBJ2-4, with D unresolved. V was trimmed by 3 bases and J by 9 bases, leaving 9 bases between them. Per the germline V gene, CDR1 is SGHAT and CDR2 is FQNNGV. The CDR3 is 12 residues long. CDR3 amino acids: CASSLGSSIQYF. DNA of the CDR3: TGTGCCAGCAGCTTGGGCAGCAGCATTCAGTACTTC.

The V call is TRBV7-2, the J call TRBJ2-7; D might be TRBD1 (6 bases). The ends were cut back, 2 bases at V and 4 bases at J, with 15 bases in the middle. CDR1 and CDR2 (germline): SGHTA, FQGNSA. The length of the CDR3 is 15 residues. The CDR3 region has the DNA TGTGCCAGCAGCTTATCGGACAGACCAAGTTACGAGCAGTACTTC. Translating gives CASSLSDRPSYEQYF.

V gene TRBV29-1 combines with J gene TRBJ1-5; TRBD1 matches at 10 bases. Germline CDR1 is SQVTM and CDR2 is ANQGSEA. V dropped 7 bases and J dropped 3; count of bases not matched to a gene: 6. CDR3 length equals 14 residues. The CDR3 region has the DNA TGCAGCGCCAGGACAGGGGGTATCAATCAGCCCCAGCATTTT. Residues: CSARTGGINQPQHF.

As concerns this clone: This sample also contains other DNA sequences that code for the same CDR3. The J gene is TRBJ2-7, the V gene TRBV20-1; D might be TRBD1 (6 bases). Germline loops: CDR1 DFQATT, CDR2 SNEGSKA (reference sequence). The CDR3 is 11 residues long. Trimming left V 6 bases short and J 7 bases short, with 13 bases between. The DNA of the CDR3 is TGCAGTGCCCCGAGAGGGGGAGAGCAGTACTTC. Residues: CSAPRGGEQYF.

This clone was detected once. The chain carries TRBV28 and TRBJ2-3, with D maybe TRBD1 (5 bases). In germline, CDR1 is MDHEN, CDR2 SYDVKM. The CDR3 sequence is 14 residues long. V was cut by 3 bases and J by 2 bases, with 9 bases left in between. The CDR3 loop is CASSLRQNTDTQYF. As DNA, the CDR3 is TGTGCCAGCAGTTTGAGACAGAACACAGATACGCAGTATTTT. The complete variable domain, with remaining parts taken from reference TRBV28 and TRBJ2-3, reads DVKVTQSSRYLVKRTGEKVFLECVQDMDHENMFWYRQDPGLGLRLIYFSYDVKMKEKGDIPEGYSVSREKKERFSLILESASTNQTSMYLCASSLRQNTDTQYFGPGTRLTVL.

This clone occurred once. The chain employs TRBV27 and TRBJ1-1; possibly TRBD1 for D (5 bases). CDR1 MNHEY and CDR2 SMNVEV come from the germline V gene (reference sequence). V gave up 5 bases and J gave up 6 bases, with 16 bases separating them. This CDR3 has 14 residues. CDR3 nucleotides: TGTGCCAGCAGTCCGCGGGGGGTGGGCGCTGAAGCTTTCTTT. Protein: CASSPRGVGAEAFF.

This chain links TRBV7-8 with TRBJ1-2, with D tentatively TRBD1 (5 bases). Trimming shortened V by 1 base and J by 10 bases, and 10 bases separated the two germline ends. The germline V gene has CDR1 SGHVS and CDR2 FQNEAQ. This CDR3 comprises 12 residues. The CDR3 reads CASSLGTPHYTF. CDR3 in DNA: TGTGCCAGCAGCTTAGGGACACCCCACTACACCTTC.

The rearrangement links TRBV28 to TRBJ2-1; 9 positions agree with TRBD1. The CDR3 totals 16 residues. From germline, CDR1 is MDHEN and CDR2 SYDVKM. Trimming at V came to 8 bases and at J to 3 bases, leaving 11 bases not matched to a gene. The CDR3, as DNA: TGTGCCAGCTCCTTTGCTGGGACAGGGAACTACAATGAGCAGTTCTTC. Protein sequence: CASSFAGTGNYNEQFF.

V is TRBV9 and J is TRBJ2-1; 8 bases fit TRBD2. The CDR3 covers 16 residues. From germline, CDR1 is SGDLS and CDR2 YYNGEE. Trimming took 3 bases from V and 4 from J; bases not matched to a gene: 9. The DNA for the CDR3 is TGTGCCAGCAGCGCCCCGCCAGCGGGAGCTTACAATGAGCAGTTCTTC. Its translation is CASSAPPAGAYNEQFF.